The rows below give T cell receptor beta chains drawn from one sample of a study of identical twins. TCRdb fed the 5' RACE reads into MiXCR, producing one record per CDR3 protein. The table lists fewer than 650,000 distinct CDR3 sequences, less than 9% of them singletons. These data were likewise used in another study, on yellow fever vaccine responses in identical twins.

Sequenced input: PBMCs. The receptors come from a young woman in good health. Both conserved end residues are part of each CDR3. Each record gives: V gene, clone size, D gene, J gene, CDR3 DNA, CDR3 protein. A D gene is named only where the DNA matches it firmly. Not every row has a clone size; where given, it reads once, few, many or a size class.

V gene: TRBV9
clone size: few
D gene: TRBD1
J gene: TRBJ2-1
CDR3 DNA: TGTGCCAGCGGTAAGACAGGGTGGAACAATGAGCAGTTCTTC
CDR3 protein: CASGKTGWNNEQFF

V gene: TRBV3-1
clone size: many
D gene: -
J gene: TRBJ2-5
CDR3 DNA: TGTGCCAGCAGCCCGATTTTCCGAGAGACCCAGTACTTC
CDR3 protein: CASSPIFRETQYF

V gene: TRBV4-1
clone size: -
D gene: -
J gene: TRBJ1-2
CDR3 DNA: TGCGCCAGCAGCCAAGGTCCAAGGACGGACGCCTATGGCTACACCTTC
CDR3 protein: CASSQGPRTDAYGYTF

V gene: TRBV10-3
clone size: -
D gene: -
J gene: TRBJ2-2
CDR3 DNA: TGTGCCATCAGTGAGCGAGGGGGAAGGTCGAACACCGGGGAGCTGTTTTTT
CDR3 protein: CAISERGGRSNTGELFF

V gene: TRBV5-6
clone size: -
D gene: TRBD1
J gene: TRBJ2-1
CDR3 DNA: TGTGCCAGCAGCTCCCGGGACAGGGGGCACCATGAGCAGTTCTTC
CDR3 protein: CASSSRDRGHHEQFF

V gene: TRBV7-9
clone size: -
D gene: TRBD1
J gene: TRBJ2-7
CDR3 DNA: TGTGCCAGCAGCTTCGGACAGGGAACGGGGAGCTACGAGCAGTACTTC
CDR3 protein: CASSFGQGTGSYEQYF

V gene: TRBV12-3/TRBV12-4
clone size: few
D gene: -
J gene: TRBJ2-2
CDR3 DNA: TGTGCCAGCAGCCACACAGGAGGGGACACCGGGGAGCTGTTTTTT
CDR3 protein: CASSHTGGDTGELFF

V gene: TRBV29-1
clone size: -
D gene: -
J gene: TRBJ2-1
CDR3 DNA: TGCAGCGGCCACAGGGTAAATGAGCAGTTCTTC
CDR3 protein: CSGHRVNEQFF

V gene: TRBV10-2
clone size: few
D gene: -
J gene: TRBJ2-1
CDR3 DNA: TGCGCCAGCAGTGGTGGCGTGGGGAATGAGCAGTTCTTC
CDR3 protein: CASSGGVGNEQFF

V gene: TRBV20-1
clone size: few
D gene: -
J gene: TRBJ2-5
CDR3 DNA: TGCAGTGCTAGAAGCCGGGAGTATCAAGAGACCCAGTACTTC
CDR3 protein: CSARSREYQETQYF

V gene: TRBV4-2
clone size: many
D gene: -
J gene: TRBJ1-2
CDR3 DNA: TGTGCCAGCAGCCAAGAGTCCTCGGGAGGGTGGTACGGCTACACCTTC
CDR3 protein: CASSQESSGGWYGYTF

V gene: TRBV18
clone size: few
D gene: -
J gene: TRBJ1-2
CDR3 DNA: TGTGCCAGCTCACAAGGTCCCGTCGGGTATGGCTACACCTTC
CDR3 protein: CASSQGPVGYGYTF

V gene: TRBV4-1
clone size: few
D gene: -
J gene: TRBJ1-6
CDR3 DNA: TGCGCCAGCAGCCAAGCGGGCAAGAATGGGGGGTTTAATTCACCCCTCCACTTT
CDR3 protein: CASSQAGKNGGFNSPLHF

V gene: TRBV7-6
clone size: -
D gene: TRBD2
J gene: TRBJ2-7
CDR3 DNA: TGTGCCAGCAGCTTACGAACCGGGACTAGCACCCACGAGCAGTACTTC
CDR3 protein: CASSLRTGTSTHEQYF

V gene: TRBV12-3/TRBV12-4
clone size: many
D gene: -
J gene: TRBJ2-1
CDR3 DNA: TGTGCCAGCAGGGAACAGGGATTGCGGAATGAGCAGTTCTTC
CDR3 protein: CASREQGLRNEQFF

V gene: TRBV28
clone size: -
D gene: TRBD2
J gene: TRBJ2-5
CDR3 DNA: TGTGCCAGCACAAACAACCGGGATCAGCGGGAGGGCCGTAGGGAAGAGACCCAGTACTTC
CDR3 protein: CASTNNRDQREGRREETQYF

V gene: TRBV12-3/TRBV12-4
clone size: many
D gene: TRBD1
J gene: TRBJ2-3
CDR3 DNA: TGTGCCAGCAGTTTAGGAGGGACAGGCACAGATACGCAGTATTTT
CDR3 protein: CASSLGGTGTDTQYF

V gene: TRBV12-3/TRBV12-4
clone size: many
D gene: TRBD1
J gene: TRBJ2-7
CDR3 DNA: TGTGCCAGCAGTCTGGACAGGTACGAGCAGTACTTC
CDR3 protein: CASSLDRYEQYF

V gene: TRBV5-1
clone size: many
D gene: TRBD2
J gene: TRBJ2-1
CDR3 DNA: TGCGCCAGCAGCTTGGTACTAGCGGGGGCTAATGAGCAGTTCTTC
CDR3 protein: CASSLVLAGANEQFF

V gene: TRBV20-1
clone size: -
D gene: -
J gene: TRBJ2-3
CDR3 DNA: TGCAGTGCTGGAGTCAGGGCCGATACGCAGTATTTT
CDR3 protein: CSAGVRADTQYF

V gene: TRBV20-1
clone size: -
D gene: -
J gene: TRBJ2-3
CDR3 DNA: TGCAGTGGTGTTCTAGTGGGCACAGATACGCAGTATTTT
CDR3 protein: CSGVLVGTDTQYF

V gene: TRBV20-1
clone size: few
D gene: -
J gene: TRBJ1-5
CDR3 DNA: TGCAGTGCTAGCTTCGCGGGGTACAATCAGCCCCAGCATTTT
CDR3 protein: CSASFAGYNQPQHF

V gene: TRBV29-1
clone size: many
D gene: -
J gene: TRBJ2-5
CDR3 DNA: TGCAGCGCTGGGGGAGGATGGGAGACCCAGTACTTC
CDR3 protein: CSAGGGWETQYF

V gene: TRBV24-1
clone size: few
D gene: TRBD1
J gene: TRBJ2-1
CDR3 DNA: TGTGCCACCAGTGATCCCGGGACAGGGGACTCCTACAATGAGCAGTTCTTC
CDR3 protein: CATSDPGTGDSYNEQFF

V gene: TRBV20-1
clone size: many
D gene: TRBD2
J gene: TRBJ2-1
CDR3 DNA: TGCAGTGCCAGGAGACTAGCGACTAATGAGCAGTTCTTC
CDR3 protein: CSARRLATNEQFF

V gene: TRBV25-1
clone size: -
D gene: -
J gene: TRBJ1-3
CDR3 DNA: TGTGCCAGCGGGCATCAGGGGAGCTCTGGAAACACCATATATTTT
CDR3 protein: CASGHQGSSGNTIYF

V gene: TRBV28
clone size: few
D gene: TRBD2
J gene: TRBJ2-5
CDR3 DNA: TGTGCCAGCAAGACTAGCGGGCTCTTAGAGACCCAGTACTTC
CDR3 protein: CASKTSGLLETQYF

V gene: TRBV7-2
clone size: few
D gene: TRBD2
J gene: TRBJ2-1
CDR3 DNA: TGTGCCAGCAGCTTGGCGGGGGGGCGCGGGGATGAGCAGTTCTTC
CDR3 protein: CASSLAGGRGDEQFF

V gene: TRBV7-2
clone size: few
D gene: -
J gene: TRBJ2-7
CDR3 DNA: TGTGCCAGCAGCTTAGAGCGCCTGTACGAGCAGTACTTC
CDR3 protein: CASSLERLYEQYF

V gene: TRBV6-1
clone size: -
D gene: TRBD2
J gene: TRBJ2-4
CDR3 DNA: TGTGCCAGCAGTGGAAGGACTAGCAAAAACATTCAGTACTTC
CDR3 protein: CASSGRTSKNIQYF

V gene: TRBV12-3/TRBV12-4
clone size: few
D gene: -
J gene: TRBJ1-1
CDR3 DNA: TGTGCCAGCAGCCGGGGGACATTAGAAGTTTTCTTT
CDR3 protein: CASSRGTLEVFF

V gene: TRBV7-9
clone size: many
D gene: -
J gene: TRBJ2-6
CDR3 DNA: TGTGCCAGCAGCCCCCAAACGGGGGCCAACGTCCTGACTTTC
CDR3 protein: CASSPQTGANVLTF

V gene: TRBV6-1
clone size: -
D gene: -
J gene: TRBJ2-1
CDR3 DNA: TGTGCCAGCAGTGAGTGGAGCAGTTCTTACAATGAGCAGTTCTTC
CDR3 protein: CASSEWSSSYNEQFF

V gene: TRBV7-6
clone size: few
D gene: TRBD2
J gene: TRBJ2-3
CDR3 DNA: TGTGCCAGCAGCCCCAGCGGGGGGGCCCCCACAGATACGCAGTATTTT
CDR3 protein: CASSPSGGAPTDTQYF

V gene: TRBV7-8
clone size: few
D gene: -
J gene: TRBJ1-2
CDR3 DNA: TGTGCCAGCAGCTCATCCCCAGCAAACTATGGCTACACCTTC
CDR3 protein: CASSSSPANYGYTF

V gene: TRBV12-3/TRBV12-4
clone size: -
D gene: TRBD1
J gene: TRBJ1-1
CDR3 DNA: TGTGCCAGCAGTTTTCTCATCCCGGGACAGGCGATGCTTGAGTTT
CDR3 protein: CASSFLIPGQAMLEF

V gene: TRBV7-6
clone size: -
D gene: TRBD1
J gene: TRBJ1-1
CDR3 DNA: TGTGCCAGCAGCGCCAGGGGGCGGGTTGAAGCTTTCTTT
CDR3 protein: CASSARGRVEAFF

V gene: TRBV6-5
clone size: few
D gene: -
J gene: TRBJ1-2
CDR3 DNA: TGTGCCAGCAGTTACATTGAGACAGCCTATGGCTACACCTTC
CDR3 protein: CASSYIETAYGYTF

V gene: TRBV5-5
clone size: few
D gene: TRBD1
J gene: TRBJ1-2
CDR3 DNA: TGTGCCAGCACCCTTTCTACCGGGACAGGGGCCTATGGCTACACCTTC
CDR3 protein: CASTLSTGTGAYGYTF

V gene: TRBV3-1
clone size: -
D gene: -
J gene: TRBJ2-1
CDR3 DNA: TGTGCCAGCAGCCAAGTAGCTAGCAGTGAGCAGTTCTTC
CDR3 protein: CASSQVASSEQFF

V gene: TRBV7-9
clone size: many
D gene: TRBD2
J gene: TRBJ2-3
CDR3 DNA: TGTGCCAGCAGCTTACCCGGACTAGCGAAGGGCAATACGCAGTATTTT
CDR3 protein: CASSLPGLAKGNTQYF

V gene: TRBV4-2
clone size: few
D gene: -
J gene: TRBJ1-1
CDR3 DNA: TGTGCCAGCAGCCAACGAGGGGGGCAGAATGAAGCTTTCTTT
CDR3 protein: CASSQRGGQNEAFF

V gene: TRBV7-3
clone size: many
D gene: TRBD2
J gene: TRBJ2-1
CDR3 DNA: TGTGCCAGCAGCCCGGAGAGCGGGAGATACAATGAGCAGTTCTTC
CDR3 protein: CASSPESGRYNEQFF

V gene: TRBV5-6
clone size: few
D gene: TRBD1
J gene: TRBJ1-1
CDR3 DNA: TGTGCCAGCAGCTTGGATCCCGGGACAGGGGGCACTGAAGCTTTCTTT
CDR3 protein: CASSLDPGTGGTEAFF

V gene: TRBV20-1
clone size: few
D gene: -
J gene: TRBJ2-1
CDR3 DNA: TGCAGTGCTAGAGACGAGCGGCTGGGCACCTACAATGAGCAGTTCTTC
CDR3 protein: CSARDERLGTYNEQFF

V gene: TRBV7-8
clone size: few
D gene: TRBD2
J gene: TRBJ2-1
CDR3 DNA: TGTGCCAGCAGCATCCTAGCGGGAGTATCCAAGTTCTTC
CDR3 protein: CASSILAGVSKFF

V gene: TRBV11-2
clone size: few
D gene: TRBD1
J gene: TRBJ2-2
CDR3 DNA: TGTGCCAGCAGCCATCATCTATATACCCTCTCCGGACAGGGGACCGGGGAGCTGTTTTTT
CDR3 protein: CASSHHLYTLSGQGTGELFF

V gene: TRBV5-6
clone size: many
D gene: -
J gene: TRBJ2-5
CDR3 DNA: TGTGCCAGCAGCTCGGGACTGATAGCCAAGACCCAGTACTTC
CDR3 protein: CASSSGLIAKTQYF

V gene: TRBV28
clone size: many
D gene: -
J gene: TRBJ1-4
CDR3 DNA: TGTGCCAGCGGACAGACGAATGAAAAACTGTTTTTT
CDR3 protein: CASGQTNEKLFF

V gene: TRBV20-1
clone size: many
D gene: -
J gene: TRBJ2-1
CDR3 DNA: TGCAGTGCTCGATTAGCGGTATCCTACAATGAGCAGTTCTTC
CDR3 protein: CSARLAVSYNEQFF

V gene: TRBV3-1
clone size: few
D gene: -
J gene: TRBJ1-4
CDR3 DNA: TGTGCCAGCAGCAACTCGGGCAGTTTTAATGAAAAACTGTTTTTT
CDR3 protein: CASSNSGSFNEKLFF

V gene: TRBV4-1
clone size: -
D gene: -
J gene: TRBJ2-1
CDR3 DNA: TGCGCCAGCAGCCAAGTCACCCCATTCAGGACTGCGAACAATGAGCAGTTCTTC
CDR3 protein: CASSQVTPFRTANNEQFF

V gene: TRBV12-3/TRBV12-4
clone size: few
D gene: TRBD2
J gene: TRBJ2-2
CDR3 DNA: TGTGCCAGCAGTCCTTTAACCGCCCTAGCGGTTACCACCGGGGAGCTGTTTTTT
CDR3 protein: CASSPLTALAVTTGELFF

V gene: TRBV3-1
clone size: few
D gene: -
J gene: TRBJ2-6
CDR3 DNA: TGTGCCAGCAGCCAAGAATTACTTTCTGGGGCCAACGTCCTGACTTTC
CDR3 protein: CASSQELLSGANVLTF